The 21 T cell receptor beta chains in this list originate from one sample, sequenced in a study of T cells in Graves' hyperthyroidism and ophthalmopathy. Amplification of TCR beta CDR3 regions was performed using RNA transcripts as template. First-round RT-PCR with HTBI primers amplified the TCR CDR3 region. TCRdb reprocessed the multiplex PCR reads with MiXCR, giving one entry per CDR3 protein. The sample records 350,000 or so distinct CDR3 sequences, roughly 15% being singletons. The specimen sequenced was blood. These receptors all stem from a woman aged 25 to 39 with Graves' hyperthyroidism that later progressed to Graves' ophthalmopathy.

The chain recombines TRBV6-2 or TRBV6-3 with TRBJ1-1, with D tentatively TRBD1 (5 bases). The germline V gene encodes CDR1 MNHEY and CDR2 SVGEGT. CDR3 length: 14 residues. The V end lost 2 bases, the J end lost 0 bases, and 7 bases lay between the germline ends. CDR3 DNA sequence: TGTGCCAGCAGTTACGGGGACCTGAACACTGAAGCTTTCTTT. It translates to CASSYGDLNTEAFF.

This clonotype occurred many times. The chain links TRBV2 to TRBJ2-1, with D unclear. There are 14 residues in the CDR3. Trimming cost V 5 bases and J 9 bases, with 17 bases left between them. Germline CDR1 reads SNHLY; CDR2 reads FYNNEI. For the CDR3, the DNA is TGTGCCAGCAGTTTTCCGGGTCCCCAACCTGAGCAGTTCTTC. Translating it yields CASSFPGPQPEQFF.

The chain joins TRBV24-1 to TRBJ1-2; D unclear. V was trimmed by 4 bases and J by 3 bases, leaving 8 bases between them. Germline lookup yields CDR1 KGHDR and CDR2 SFDVKD. The length of the CDR3 is 13 residues. CDR3 nucleotides: TGTGCCACCAGTGAAGACCTATACTATGGCTACACCTTC. Its protein is CATSEDLYYGYTF.

There are many counts of this clonotype. The chain combines TRBV6-1 with TRBJ1-5; D is uncertain. CDR3 length: 14 amino acids. The V and J ends lost 4 bases and 0 bases respectively, with 7 bases between them. CDR1 and CDR2 from the germline V gene are MNHNS and SASEGT. The chain's CDR3 is CASSVSRSNQPQHF. CDR3 coding DNA: TGTGCCAGCAGTGTATCACGTAGCAATCAGCCCCAGCATTTT.

The chain has TRBV29-1 and TRBJ2-1; D might be TRBD2 (5 bases). Germline V gene sequence: CDR1 SQVTM, CDR2 ANQGSEA. The CDR3 runs 12 residues. The germline V and J ends were trimmed by 4 bases and 7 bases, with 11 bases remaining between them. Here the CDR3 reads CSVAEGRNEQFF. The CDR3 DNA sequence: TGCAGCGTTGCAGAGGGTAGGAATGAGCAGTTCTTC.

There are many counts of this clonotype. The rearrangement links TRBV2 to TRBJ1-2, with 10 positions matching TRBD1. Losses at the gene ends were 7 bases for V and 4 bases for J; bases not matched to a gene: 6. The V gene's germline CDR1 is SNHLY and CDR2 FYNNEI. The CDR3 totals 14 residues. The CDR3 coding sequence is TGTGCCAGCACCGAGGACAGGGGGGGCTATGGCTACACCTTC. Amino acid sequence: CASTEDRGGYGYTF.

This clonotype showed up just a few times. J is TRBJ2-2 and V is TRBV9; perhaps TRBD1 as D (5 bases). V lost 4 bases, J lost 4 bases, and 14 bases lay in between. This CDR3 contains 15 residues. Germline CDR1 reads SGDLS; CDR2 reads YYNGEE. The CDR3 protein is CASSRSRVGTGELFF. In DNA, the CDR3 is TGTGCCAGCAGCCGCAGCAGGGTGGGCACCGGGGAGCTGTTTTTT.

The chain is built from TRBV7-9 and TRBJ1-2; weak D call: TRBD1 (5 bases). Trimming left V 5 bases short and J 7 bases short, with 17 bases between. The CDR3 spans 14 residues. Germline V gene lookup returns CDR1 SEHNR and CDR2 FQNEAQ (reference sequence). As DNA, the CDR3 is TGTGCCAGCAGCCGACCAGGGCCTAGAGGTGGCTACACCTTC. Its protein is CASSRPGPRGGYTF.

At least ten counts were recorded for this clonotype. The chain employs TRBV2 and TRBJ2-2; D is ambiguous. CDR1 is SNHLY and CDR2 is FYNNEI in the germline V gene. Trimming took off 7 bases at V and 5 bases at J, with 5 bases between the two ends. The CDR3 extends over 11 amino acids. The CDR3: CASILTGELFF. The DNA of the CDR3 is TGTGCCAGCATCTTAACCGGGGAGCTGTTTTTT.

J is TRBJ2-3 and V is TRBV5-6, with 8 positions matching TRBD1. Germline V gene data show CDR1 as SGHDT and CDR2 as YYEEEE. The V gene end was trimmed by 0 bases and the J gene end by 5 bases; junction bases not matched to a gene: 5. This CDR3 spans 15 amino acids. CDR3 region: CASSLGQGAIDTQYF. The CDR3, as DNA: TGTGCCAGCAGCTTGGGGCAGGGGGCAATAGATACGCAGTATTTT.

V gene TRBV7-6 combines with J gene TRBJ2-2; 9 bases line up with TRBD2. The germline CDR1 and CDR2 sequences are SGHVS and FNYEAQ. This CDR3 contains 16 residues. The junction had 5 bases not matched to a gene; V was cut back by 5 bases and J by 1 base. The chain's CDR3 is CASSRPAGGNTGELFF. In DNA form, the CDR3 reads TGTGCCAGCAGCCGCCCAGCGGGAGGGAACACCGGGGAGCTGTTTTTT.

This clonotype was recorded at least ten times. The genes are TRBV28 and TRBJ2-7; D gene unclear. V was pared by 3 bases and J by 7 bases, with 19 bases between. Germline V CDR1 and CDR2: MDHEN, SYDVKM. The CDR3 runs to 15 residues. CDR3 in amino acids: CASSFIVGSNREQYF. The CDR3 DNA sequence: TGTGCCAGCAGTTTCATAGTGGGATCTAATAGGGAGCAGTACTTC.

This sequence joins TRBV25-1 and TRBJ2-1; 11 bases line up with TRBD1. Germline CDR1 MGHDK, CDR2 SYGVNS. The V gene end was trimmed by 10 bases and the J gene end by 8 bases; junction bases not matched to a gene: 4. The CDR3 has 12 amino acids. The CDR3 sequence: CATGTGGDEQFF. Here the CDR3 DNA reads TGTGCCACCGGGACAGGGGGAGATGAGCAGTTCTTC.

In this sample, this clonotype turned up many times. The V gene is TRBV20-1, the J gene TRBJ2-3; D unresolved. V was pared by 3 bases and J by 2 bases, with 6 bases between. This CDR3 contains 12 residues. Germline CDR1 DFQATT, CDR2 SNEGSKA (reference sequence). In DNA form, the CDR3 reads TGCAGTGCTAGGAGAGTCACAGATACGCAGTATTTT. Translating gives CSARRVTDTQYF.

This clonotype was observed once. V usage is TRBV6-2 or TRBV6-3 and J usage is TRBJ2-5; 14 nucleotides align to TRBD2. This CDR3 has 18 amino acids. V shed 0 bases and J 4 bases; nucleotides not matched to a gene: 7. CDR1 and CDR2 from the germline V gene are MNHEY and SVGEGT. For the CDR3, the DNA is TGTGCCAGCAGTTACTCATTGACTAGCGGGGGGGGCGCAGAGACCCAGTACTTC. Its translation: CASSYSLTSGGGAETQYF.

Comments on this clonotype: The conserved closing phenylalanine or tryptophan is absent in this CDR3, likely reflecting a read error. The limits of the CDR3 on the DNA are not certain, so only TCRdb's listed CDR3 is given. This chain links TRBV3-1 with TRBJ2-7; TRBD1 is taken as the D call from the table, unchecked against the DNA. The CDR3 is 16 amino acids long, termini counted. The germline gives CDR1 LGHDT, CDR2 YNNKEL (reference sequence). CDR3 protein: CASSAAPGQASYEPYL.

The chain links TRBV20-1 to TRBJ2-5; 8 nucleotides agree with TRBD2. J was trimmed by 5 bases and V by 4 bases; bases with no gene match: 6. Germline CDR1 reads DFQATT; CDR2 reads SNEGSKA (reference sequence). The CDR3 consists of 13 residues. CDR3 sequence: CSATVASGETQYF. The DNA for the CDR3 is TGCAGTGCTACTGTCGCTAGCGGGGAGACCCAGTACTTC.

The chain joins TRBV7-9 to TRBJ2-1; D is unresolved. The germline V and J ends were trimmed by 5 bases and 1 base, with 12 bases remaining between them. Germline CDR1 SEHNR, CDR2 FQNEAQ (reference sequence). The CDR3 totals 15 residues. The CDR3 sequence is CASSQMVGSYNEQFF. In nucleotides, the CDR3 is TGTGCCAGCAGCCAGATGGTAGGGTCCTACAATGAGCAGTTCTTC.

Many counts were recorded for this clonotype. The rearrangement uses TRBV5-1 and TRBJ1-4; no clear D gene. V dropped 0 bases and J dropped 8 bases, with 11 bases sitting between them. Germline CDR1 reads SGHRS; CDR2 reads YFSETQ. The CDR3 has 14 residues. The CDR3 is CASSLAPGKEKLFF. CDR3 DNA sequence: TGCGCCAGCAGCTTGGCACCAGGCAAGGAAAAACTGTTTTTT.

This clonotype was seen more than once but under ten times. This chain joins TRBV20-1 and TRBJ2-1; tentative D call: TRBD1 (5 bases). Trimming left V 1 base short and J 3 bases short, with 19 bases between. Germline CDR1 and CDR2: DFQATT and SNEGSKA (reference sequence). This CDR3 spans 17 amino acids. The CDR3 nucleotides read TGCAGTGCTAGAGCGGGCCGGCAGGGCGAGGACTACAATGAGCAGTTCTTC. This gives the protein CSARAGRQGEDYNEQFF.

This clonotype turned up a few times. The gene calls are TRBV7-9 and TRBJ2-3; D gene unclear. V was cut by 1 base and J by 0 bases, with 5 bases left in between. This CDR3 is built from 14 residues. The germline CDR1 and CDR2 sequences are SEHNR and FQNEAQ (reference sequence). The CDR3 DNA reads as TGTGCCAGCAGCTTAGTACAGAGCACAGATACGCAGTATTTT. The encoded protein is CASSLVQSTDTQYF. The full variable domain, in which reference TRBV7-9 and TRBJ2-3 provide the parts outside the CDR3, is DTGVSQNPRHKITKRGQNVTFRCDPISEHNRLYWYRQTLGQGPEFLTYFQNEAQLEKSRLLSDRFSAERPKGSFSTLEIQRTEQGDSAMYLCASSLVQSTDTQYFGPGTRLTVL.